What follows are 21 T cell receptor beta chains derived from one specimen sequenced in a study of blood T cell repertoires in COVID-19. The repertoire was sequenced with immunoSEQ multiplex PCR; TCRdb's copy has only in-frame clones and lacks some. The sample lists about 74,000 clones, around 87% occurring once. The specimen was peripheral blood. Source of these receptors: a woman older than 75 with active or convalescent COVID-19.

The chain combines TRBV7-2 with TRBJ1-4, with D possibly matching TRBD1 (5 bases). Germline V lookup: CDR1 SGHTA, CDR2 FQGNSA. This CDR3 is 15 amino acids long. V was trimmed by 5 bases and J by 4 bases, leaving 14 bases between them. The CDR3 coding sequence is TGTGCCAGCAGCGACTGGCGGGGGTATAATGAAAAACTGTTTTTT. Amino acids: CASSDWRGYNEKLFF.

This chain uses TRBV6-5 with TRBJ1-5; D is unresolved. Between the trimmed V and J ends, which lost 10 bases and 3 bases, there was a span of 19 bases. Germline V CDR1 and CDR2: MNHEY, SVGAGI. The CDR3 length is 15 residues. The CDR3 nucleotides are TGTGCCATCTGGGAAGGCAGACTATCCAATCAGCCCCAGCATTTT. Its translation is CAIWEGRLSNQPQHF.

The chain joins TRBV7-2 to TRBJ1-4; the D is unclear. V lost 5 bases to trimming and J lost 6 bases, with 13 bases between them. CDR3 length: 14 residues. CDR1 is SGHTA and CDR2 is FQGNSA in the germline V gene. The CDR3 here is CASSVQVYHEKLFF. DNA of the CDR3: TGTGCCAGCAGCGTCCAGGTATATCATGAAAAACTGTTTTTT.

This clone was recorded a few times. This rearrangement joins TRBV11-2 to TRBJ2-2; TRBD2 is a possible D gene (5 bases). Trimming took off 5 bases at V and 6 bases at J, with 13 bases between the two ends. The germline CDR1 and CDR2 sequences are SGHAT and FQNNGV. This CDR3 has 14 residues. CDR3 amino acids: CASSHYRGSGELFF. The DNA for the CDR3 is TGTGCCAGCAGCCACTACCGGGGTTCCGGGGAGCTGTTTTTT. Together with reference TRBV11-2 and TRBJ2-2, the CDR3 gives the full variable domain: EAGVAQSPRYKIIEKRQSVAFWCNPISGHATLYWYQQILGQGPKLLIQFQNNGVVDDSQLPKDRFSAERLKGVDSTLKIQPAKLEDSAVYLCASSHYRGSGELFFGEGSRLTVL.

The J gene is TRBJ2-7, the V gene TRBV20-1; 11 bases fit TRBD2. Germline V gives CDR1 DFQATT, CDR2 SNEGSKA (reference sequence). With V trimmed by 3 bases and J by 4 bases, 8 bases remained unmatched. There are 15 residues in the CDR3. The CDR3, as DNA: TGCAGTGCTAGTCTCCCTAGCGGGGGGATTTACGAGCAGTACTTC. Translating it yields CSASLPSGGIYEQYF.

The gene calls are TRBV15 and TRBJ1-1; 7 nucleotides match TRBD1. Trimming at V came to 7 bases and at J to 11 bases, leaving 13 bases not matched to a gene. CDR3 length equals 13 residues. The germline V gene encodes CDR1 LNHNV and CDR2 YYDKDF (reference sequence). CDR3 bases: TGTGCCACCACGACAGGGACGGGGCTACGGGCTTTCTTT. It is translated as CATTTGTGLRAFF.

This chain uses TRBV18 with TRBJ1-1; D uncertain. From germline, CDR1 is KGHSH and CDR2 LQKENI. Between the trimmed V and J ends, which lost 3 bases and 5 bases, there was a span of 16 bases. This CDR3 has 15 amino acids. CDR3 in amino acids: CASSPFDGSETEAFF. The CDR3 DNA reads as TGTGCCAGCTCACCCTTTGACGGGAGCGAGACTGAAGCTTTCTTT.

The genes are TRBV7-7 and TRBJ2-5; the D gene is possibly TRBD1 (6 bases). Deletions cut 3 bases from V and 0 bases from J, with 11 bases between. The CDR3 spans 15 residues. Germline lookup yields CDR1 SSHAT and CDR2 FNYEAQ (reference sequence). The CDR3 DNA reads as TGTGCCAGCAGCTTGGGGGCCGCGCACCAAGAGACCCAGTACTTC. It yields the protein CASSLGAAHQETQYF.

This chain connects TRBV20-1 to TRBJ1-5, with D possibly TRBD1 on 5 matching bases. The CDR3 totals 14 residues. Germline assignment: CDR1 DFQATT and CDR2 SNEGSKA (reference sequence). The V and J ends lost 3 bases and 2 bases respectively, with 11 bases between them. The CDR3, as DNA: TGCAGTGCTAGTACAGGTTGGGGCAATCAGCCCCAGCATTTT. The encoded protein is CSASTGWGNQPQHF.

The chain links TRBV6-5 to TRBJ1-3, with D unresolved. The germline gives CDR1 MNHEY, CDR2 SVGAGI. The V and J ends lost 6 bases and 0 bases respectively, with 12 bases between them. The CDR3 contains 15 residues. The CDR3 coding sequence is TGTGCCAGCAGAAAGGACCGGGGCTCTGGAAACACCATATATTTT. As protein: CASRKDRGSGNTIYF.

The CDR3 here is CATSDSRTSQGYYEQYF. In DNA, the CDR3 is TGTGCCACCAGTGATTCCCGAACGTCCCAGGGGTATTACGAGCAGTACTTC. This chain joins TRBV24-1 and TRBJ2-7, with D possibly TRBD1 on 6 matching bases. The CDR3 spans 17 residues. CDR1 and CDR2 (germline): KGHDR, SFDVKD. Between the trimmed V and J ends, which lost 2 bases and 4 bases, there was a span of 20 bases.

The chain carries TRBV12-5 and TRBJ2-7; D gene ambiguous. This CDR3 spans 12 amino acids. CDR1 is LGHNT and CDR2 is FRNRAP in the germline V gene. V was trimmed by 0 bases and J by 7 bases, leaving 7 bases between them. The CDR3 nucleotides read TGTGCTAGTGGTTTGGTACGGTATGAGCAGTACTTC. It codes for CASGLVRYEQYF. The full variable domain, with the rest looked up from reference TRBV12-5 and TRBJ2-7, is DARVTQTPRHKVTEMGQEVTMRCQPILGHNTVFWYRQTMMQGLELLAYFRNRAPLDDSGMPKDRFSAEMPDATLATLKIQPSEPRDSAVYFCASGLVRYEQYFGPGTRLTVT.

This clone appeared a single time. The CDR3 loop reads CASGTGTAAQAKNIQYF. CDR3 DNA: TGTGCCAGCGGAACAGGGACAGCGGCTCAAGCCAAAAACATTCAGTACTTC. The V call is TRBV27, the J call TRBJ2-4, with TRBD1 matching 7 bases. CDR3 length: 17 residues. J gave up 0 bases and V 8 bases, and 13 bases lay outside the gene matches. In germline, CDR1 is MNHEY, CDR2 SMNVEV (reference sequence).

This chain joins TRBV14 and TRBJ2-6; no definite D call. Germline values: CDR1 SGHDN, CDR2 FVKESK. Trimming stripped 1 base from V and 2 bases from J, with 12 bases between. CDR3 length: 17 amino acids. CDR3 in DNA: TGTGCCAGCAGCCAAGTGAGGTCCAGAGCTGGGGCCAACGTCCTGACTTTC. Its protein is CASSQVRSRAGANVLTF.

V gene TRBV7-9 combines with J gene TRBJ2-2, with 7 positions matching TRBD1. CDR3 length: 15 amino acids. V lost 6 bases, J lost 5 bases, and 9 bases stayed unmatched. The germline gives CDR1 SEHNR, CDR2 FQNEAQ (reference sequence). This CDR3 reads CASRQLQGVTGELFF. Written as DNA, the CDR3 is TGTGCCAGCAGGCAACTCCAGGGGGTGACCGGGGAGCTGTTTTTT.

CDR3 in DNA: TGTGCCAGCAGCTTAGTGGGGCTGAGCTCCTATAATTCACCCCTCCACTTT. The encoded protein is CASSLVGLSSYNSPLHF. The V call is TRBV7-9, the J call TRBJ1-6, with D maybe TRBD1 (5 bases). CDR1 and CDR2 (germline): SEHNR, FQNEAQ (reference sequence). Deletions cut 1 base from V and 0 bases from J, with 10 bases between. The length of the CDR3 is 17 residues.

The chain links TRBV7-2 to TRBJ2-7; possibly TRBD1 for D (5 bases). V was trimmed by 5 bases and J by 6 bases, leaving 17 bases between them. The CDR3 totals 14 residues. Germline V gene sequence: CDR1 SGHTA, CDR2 FQGNSA. The CDR3 DNA is TGTGCCAGCAGCCTAACTCGGCAGGGTAGCGAGCAGTACTTC. It yields the protein CASSLTRQGSEQYF.

The V gene is TRBV5-1, the J gene TRBJ2-2, with TRBD1 matching over 9 bases. The CDR3 is 15 amino acids. Germline assignment: CDR1 SGHRS and CDR2 YFSETQ. The V gene end was trimmed by 2 bases and the J gene end by 6 bases; junction bases not matched to a gene: 5. Here the CDR3 reads CASSLRTGDPGELFF. CDR3 sequence (DNA): TGCGCCAGCAGCTTAAGGACAGGGGACCCCGGGGAGCTGTTTTTT.

The J gene is TRBJ1-4, the V gene TRBV7-9; TRBD1 matches at 7 bases. The CDR3 is made up of 15 amino acids. Germline V gene data show CDR1 as SEHNR and CDR2 as FQNEAQ (reference sequence). Trimming cost V 6 bases and J 6 bases; bases outside gene matches: 10. The CDR3, as DNA: TGTGCCAGCAGACCACAGGGGAGGATAGATGAAAAACTGTTTTTT. Protein: CASRPQGRIDEKLFF.

This chain joins TRBV4-1 and TRBJ1-1; D may be TRBD1 (5 bases). The CDR3 has 14 residues. Germline assignment: CDR1 MGHRA and CDR2 YSYEKL. V lost 0 bases, J lost 5 bases, and 10 bases lay in between. The CDR3 DNA reads as TGCGCCAGCAGCCAAGATTCGCGGGGGACTGAAGCTTTCTTT. This encodes CASSQDSRGTEAFF.

The rearrangement uses TRBV24-1 and TRBJ2-1; the match to TRBD2 covers 7 bases. Germline loops: CDR1 KGHDR, CDR2 SFDVKD. The CDR3 has 12 residues. V shed 6 bases and J 13 bases; nucleotides not matched to a gene: 8. The CDR3 loop is CATSKSSGPQFF. CDR3 bases: TGTGCCACCAGTAAGTCTAGCGGCCCCCAGTTCTTC.